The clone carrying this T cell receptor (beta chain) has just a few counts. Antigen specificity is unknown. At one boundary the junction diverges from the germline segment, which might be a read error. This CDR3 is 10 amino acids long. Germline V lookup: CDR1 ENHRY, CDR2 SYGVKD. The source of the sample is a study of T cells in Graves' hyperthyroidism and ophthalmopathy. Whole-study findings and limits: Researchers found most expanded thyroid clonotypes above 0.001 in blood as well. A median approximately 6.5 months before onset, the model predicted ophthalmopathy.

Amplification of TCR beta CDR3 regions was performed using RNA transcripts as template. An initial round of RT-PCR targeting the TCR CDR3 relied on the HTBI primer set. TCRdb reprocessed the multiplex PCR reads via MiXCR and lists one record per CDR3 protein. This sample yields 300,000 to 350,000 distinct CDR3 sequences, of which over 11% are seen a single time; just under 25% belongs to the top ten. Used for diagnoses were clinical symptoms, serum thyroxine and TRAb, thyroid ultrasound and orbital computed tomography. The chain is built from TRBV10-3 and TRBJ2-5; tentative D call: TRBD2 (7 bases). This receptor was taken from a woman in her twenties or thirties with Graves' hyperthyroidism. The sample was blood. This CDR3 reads CAIGEGGLHF. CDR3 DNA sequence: TGTGCCATCGGGGAGGGGGGTCTCCACTTC.